Listed below are T cell receptor beta chains from one sample, sequenced in a study of T cell repertoires and HLA-DP antigens. Generated by immunoSEQ multiplex PCR, the TCRdb table keeps only in-frame clones and is missing some. The sample yields 85,000 to 90,000 clones, about 89% seen once. These TCRs' antigens remain unknown. Sample: CD4+ T cells from PBMCs. The receptor source for this set is a man aged 45 to 65 in good health and CMV-seronegative. The CDR3 runs from the conserved cysteine through the conserved F or W. D genes are given only for firm matches. The listing skips clone size in some rows; elsewhere it reads once, few, many or a size class.

TRBV10-2	-	TRBD2	TRBJ2-7	TGCGCCAGCAAGCTAGCGGGGGGTTCCTACGAGCAGTACTTC	CASKLAGGSYEQYF
TRBV9	once	-	TRBJ2-3	TGTGCCAGCAGCGTAGGGCAGGGCGGAACAGATACGCAGTATTTT	CASSVGQGGTDTQYF
TRBV7-9	-	-	TRBJ2-5	TGTGCCAGCAGCTTAGGGTCCCAAGAGACCCAGTACTTC	CASSLGSQETQYF
TRBV4-3	-	TRBD1	TRBJ2-2	TGCGCCAGCAGGAAACAGGGGTCGACCGGGGAGCTGTTTTTT	CASRKQGSTGELFF
TRBV7-2	-	-	TRBJ1-1	TGTGCCAGCAGCTCCTCGATCGTGGTACAGGGAACTGAAGCTTTCTTT	CASSSSIVVQGTEAFF
TRBV6-6	once	-	TRBJ2-3	TGTGCCAGCAGTTATGGGCCCGCGCAGGATACGCAGTATTTT	CASSYGPAQDTQYF
TRBV11-1	-	-	TRBJ2-7	TGTGCCAGCAGCGTAGGGGGTTTAACCTACGAGCAGTACTTC	CASSVGGLTYEQYF
TRBV7-2	-	-	TRBJ2-1	TGTGCCAGCACCCCAATGGGGAGCGGGAATGAGCAGTTCTTC	CASTPMGSGNEQFF
TRBV2	-	TRBD1	TRBJ2-7	TGTGCCAGCAGGGGACAGGGGTCCTACGAGCAGTACTTC	CASRGQGSYEQYF
TRBV6-5	-	-	TRBJ1-2	TGTGCCAGCAGTTACGACAGTTTGAGCTACACCTTC	CASSYDSLSYTF
TRBV4-3	-	-	TRBJ1-4	TGCGCCAGCAGCCAAGAAATCAGGAAGAATGAAAAACTGTTTTTT	CASSQEIRKNEKLFF
TRBV7-9	-	TRBD1	TRBJ2-5	TGTGCCAGCAGACCCGGGACAGGGAGGCAAGAGACCCAGTACTTC	CASRPGTGRQETQYF
TRBV29-1	-	TRBD2	TRBJ2-5	TGCAGCGTTGAGTGGCTAGCGGGGGGGCGGGAGACCCAGTACTTC	CSVEWLAGGRETQYF
TRBV7-9	-	-	TRBJ2-4	TGTGCCAGCAGCTTAGCCCCTGCTGCTAGGTCGGGGGTAAACATTCAGTACTTC	CASSLAPAARSGVNIQYF
TRBV19	-	TRBD1	TRBJ2-1	TGTGCCAGTAGGGAGACAGGGCGATACAATGAGCAGTTCTTC	CASRETGRYNEQFF
TRBV7-2	-	-	TRBJ2-3	TGTGCCAGCAGATATTGGGGGAGTGAAGATACGCAGTATTTT	CASRYWGSEDTQYF
TRBV5-1	few	-	TRBJ1-1	TGCGCCAGCCGCAGGGATGGTTCGGCTGAAGCTTTCTTT	CASRRDGSAEAFF
TRBV5-1	few	-	TRBJ1-3	TGCGCCAGCAGCTTGGCCGGGTCCAACACCATATATTTT	CASSLAGSNTIYF
TRBV2	-	TRBD2	TRBJ2-7	TGTGCCAGCCACACCGGGACTAGCGGTTCCTACGAGCAGTACTTC	CASHTGTSGSYEQYF
TRBV4-3	-	TRBD1	TRBJ1-6	TGCGCCAGCAGCCAGGACAGGGGTGGGAGTTCACCCCTCCACTTT	CASSQDRGGSSPLHF
TRBV19	-	TRBD1	TRBJ2-7	TGTGCCAGCTCAACGCCGGGACAGGGGGCCCGCGAACAGTACTTC	CASSTPGQGAREQYF
TRBV6-5	-	TRBD1	TRBJ2-7	TGTGCCAGCATCCACGGACAGGCCCCCTACGAGCAGTACTTC	CASIHGQAPYEQYF
TRBV5-1	-	TRBD1	TRBJ1-6	TGCGCCAGCAGTTGGGACAGGGTGGATAATTCACCCCTCCACTTT	CASSWDRVDNSPLHF
TRBV7-8	medium-sized	TRBD1	TRBJ1-1	TGTGCCAGCAGCCCCCTGCCCTCACAGGGGACGGACACTGAAGCTTTCTTT	CASSPLPSQGTDTEAFF